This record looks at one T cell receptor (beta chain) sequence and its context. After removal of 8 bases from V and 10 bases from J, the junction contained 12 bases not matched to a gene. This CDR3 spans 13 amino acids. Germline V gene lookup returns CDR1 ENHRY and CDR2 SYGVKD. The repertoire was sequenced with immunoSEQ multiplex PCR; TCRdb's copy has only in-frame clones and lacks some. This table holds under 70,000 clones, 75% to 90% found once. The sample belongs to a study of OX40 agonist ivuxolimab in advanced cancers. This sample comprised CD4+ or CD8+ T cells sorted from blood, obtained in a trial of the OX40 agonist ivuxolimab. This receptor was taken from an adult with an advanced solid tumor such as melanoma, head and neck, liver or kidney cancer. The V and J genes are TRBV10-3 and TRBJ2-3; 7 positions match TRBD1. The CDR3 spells CAIHASEGQAQYF. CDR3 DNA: TGTGCCATCCACGCCTCGGAAGGACAGGCGCAGTATTTT.